This T cell receptor beta chain was retrieved from a study of early T cells in non-severe SARS-CoV-2 infection. Across the whole study: The sequenced material was bulk RNA from unsorted whole blood, and its chains were unpaired.

cDNA molecules, individually, were tagged with unique molecular identifiers. TCRdb called the 5' RACE reads again in MiXCR, with one record for every CDR3 protein. The sample shows under 45,000 distinct CDR3 sequences, approximately 11% of them seen only once. Many counts were recorded for this clonotype. Its specificity is not known. Whole-study results and caveats: Reliance on VDJdb matching favored anti-spike CD8 responses; private and CD4 specificities were missed.

Germline V gives CDR1 MRHNA, CDR2 SNTAGT. This CDR3 spans 16 amino acids. Trimming left V 0 bases short and J 3 bases short, with 15 bases between. This receptor was taken from an adult who was a healthcare worker with PCR-confirmed SARS-CoV-2 infection or an uninfected control (not recorded which). The source material was whole blood. The chain is built from TRBV6-4 and TRBJ2-7; TRBD2 might be the D (5 bases). For the CDR3, the DNA is TGTGCCAGCAGTGACTCGCAATCCGGGCGGGTCTACGAGCAGTACTTC. This sequence encodes CASSDSQSGRVYEQYF.